Listed below are T cell receptor beta chains from one sample, sequenced in a study of blood T cell repertoires in COVID-19. The method was immunoSEQ multiplex PCR; TCRdb's version includes in-frame clones alone and lacks a portion of them. The sample lists about 220,000 clones; approximately 82% were seen once. Material for sequencing was peripheral blood. The origin of the receptors is a man over 45 with active or convalescent COVID-19. The CDR3 runs from the conserved cysteine through the conserved F or W. Fields, in order: J gene, V gene, clone size, D gene, CDR3 DNA, CDR3 protein. D genes are given only for firm matches. Clone size is given for some rows only: seen once, a few or many times, or a class if the clone is expanded.

J gene: TRBJ2-2; V gene: TRBV5-1; clone size: -; D gene: TRBD1; CDR3 DNA: TGCGCCAGCAGCTTCTGGGACAGCAACACCGGGGAGCTGTTTTTT; CDR3 protein: CASSFWDSNTGELFF
J gene: TRBJ2-5; V gene: TRBV3-1/TRBV3-2; clone size: -; D gene: TRBD1; CDR3 DNA: TGTGCCAGCAGCCAAGATCTCGGGACAGGGGACCAAGAGACCCAGTACTTC; CDR3 protein: CASSQDLGTGDQETQYF
J gene: TRBJ2-5; V gene: TRBV6-1; clone size: once; D gene: -; CDR3 DNA: TGTGCCAGCAGTGACAAAGAGACCCAGTACTTC; CDR3 protein: CASSDKETQYF
J gene: TRBJ2-3; V gene: TRBV19; clone size: -; D gene: TRBD1; CDR3 DNA: TGTGCCAGTAGTGACAGGGGGACAGATACGCAGTATTTT; CDR3 protein: CASSDRGTDTQYF
J gene: TRBJ1-5; V gene: TRBV4-1; clone size: -; D gene: -; CDR3 DNA: TGCGCCAGCAGCCAAGATCCCCGGCAGGGTGCCAGCAATCAGCCCCAGCATTTT; CDR3 protein: CASSQDPRQGASNQPQHF
J gene: TRBJ2-3; V gene: TRBV19; clone size: -; D gene: TRBD2; CDR3 DNA: TGTGCCAGTAGTCTCAGACCTCTAGGACTAGCGGGGTTGACAGATACGCAGTATTTT; CDR3 protein: CASSLRPLGLAGLTDTQYF
J gene: TRBJ2-1; V gene: TRBV2; clone size: once; D gene: TRBD2; CDR3 DNA: TGTGCCAGCAGTGGCGGGAGTGGGCGTGAGCAGTTCTTC; CDR3 protein: CASSGGSGREQFF
J gene: TRBJ2-2; V gene: TRBV11-2; clone size: -; D gene: TRBD2; CDR3 DNA: TGTGCCAGCAGCTTAGGGGGACTAGCGGGAGGTTTTACCGGGGAGCTGTTTTTT; CDR3 protein: CASSLGGLAGGFTGELFF
J gene: TRBJ2-1; V gene: TRBV10-3; clone size: -; D gene: -; CDR3 DNA: TGTGCCATCGGCACACCTTCCTACAATGAGCAGTTCTTC; CDR3 protein: CAIGTPSYNEQFF
J gene: TRBJ2-5; V gene: TRBV5-1; clone size: -; D gene: TRBD1; CDR3 DNA: TGCGCCAGCCGGTGGGGGGACAGGGCCCAAGAGACCCAGTACTTC; CDR3 protein: CASRWGDRAQETQYF
J gene: TRBJ1-5; V gene: TRBV19; clone size: -; D gene: TRBD1; CDR3 DNA: TGTGCCAGTAGTATGGGACAGGCCAATCAGCCCCAGCATTTT; CDR3 protein: CASSMGQANQPQHF
J gene: TRBJ2-7; V gene: TRBV27; clone size: few; D gene: -; CDR3 DNA: TGTGCCAGCAGTTCGTCTTTTCCCCCCTCCTACGAGCAGTACTTC; CDR3 protein: CASSSSFPPSYEQYF
J gene: TRBJ2-7; V gene: TRBV4-1; clone size: -; D gene: -; CDR3 DNA: TGCGCCAGCAGCCAAGATGCGCTAGCGCAGAACGACGAGCAGTACTTC; CDR3 protein: CASSQDALAQNDEQYF
J gene: TRBJ1-4; V gene: TRBV28; clone size: few; D gene: TRBD1; CDR3 DNA: TGTGCCAGCAGTCCCCCCGACAGGGATGAAAAACTGTTTTTT; CDR3 protein: CASSPPDRDEKLFF
J gene: TRBJ1-1; V gene: TRBV3-1/TRBV3-2; clone size: few; D gene: -; CDR3 DNA: TGTGCCAGCAGCCAAGGGGGGGGGACGTTTGGTCCTGAAGCTTTCTTT; CDR3 protein: CASSQGGGTFGPEAFF
J gene: TRBJ2-6; V gene: TRBV4-3; clone size: -; D gene: -; CDR3 DNA: TGCGCCAGCAGCCAAGACAGTTCCTCTGGGGCCAACGTCCTGACTTTC; CDR3 protein: CASSQDSSSGANVLTF
J gene: TRBJ2-5; V gene: TRBV5-1; clone size: -; D gene: -; CDR3 DNA: TGCGCCAGCAGCTTGTTCTATGAAGAGACCCAGTACTTC; CDR3 protein: CASSLFYEETQYF
J gene: TRBJ2-1; V gene: TRBV3-1/TRBV3-2; clone size: few; D gene: TRBD2; CDR3 DNA: TGTGCCAGCAGTCTCATAGCGGGGACACCGGACAATGAGCAGTTCTTC; CDR3 protein: CASSLIAGTPDNEQFF
J gene: TRBJ1-2; V gene: TRBV7-2; clone size: once; D gene: TRBD1; CDR3 DNA: TGTGCCAGCAGCAACCCAGGACAGGGGAGGGGCTATGGCTACACCTTC; CDR3 protein: CASSNPGQGRGYGYTF
J gene: TRBJ2-5; V gene: TRBV6-2/TRBV6-3; clone size: once; D gene: -; CDR3 DNA: TGTGCCAGCAGTAACATAGCGGTCCAAGAGACCCAGTACTTC; CDR3 protein: CASSNIAVQETQYF
J gene: TRBJ2-7; V gene: TRBV5-1; clone size: -; D gene: -; CDR3 DNA: TGCGCCAGCAGCCCGCCGACAGGAATTCAATCCGAGCAGTACTTC; CDR3 protein: CASSPPTGIQSEQYF
J gene: TRBJ1-2; V gene: TRBV20-1; clone size: -; D gene: -; CDR3 DNA: TGCAGCCGGACCGGGGGCTATGGCTACACCTTC; CDR3 protein: CSRTGGYGYTF
J gene: TRBJ2-5; V gene: TRBV7-3; clone size: -; D gene: -; CDR3 DNA: TGTGCCAGCAGCCTCGGGGGAGGCGAGACCCAGTACTTC; CDR3 protein: CASSLGGGETQYF
J gene: TRBJ2-5; V gene: TRBV7-9; clone size: -; D gene: TRBD1; CDR3 DNA: TGTGCCAGCAGCCAACGGGGGACAGGGGGATCGCAGTACTTC; CDR3 protein: CASSQRGTGGSQYF
J gene: TRBJ2-7; V gene: TRBV21-1; clone size: -; D gene: -; CDR3 DNA: TGTGCCAGCAGCACCCCAAGCGAGTGCGAGCAGTACTTC; CDR3 protein: CASSTPSECEQYF
J gene: TRBJ2-3; V gene: TRBV4-3; clone size: -; D gene: TRBD2; CDR3 DNA: TGCGCCAGCAGCCAAGAAGCTAGCGGGGGGACAGATACGCAGTATTTT; CDR3 protein: CASSQEASGGTDTQYF
J gene: TRBJ2-6; V gene: TRBV19; clone size: -; D gene: TRBD1; CDR3 DNA: TGTGCCAGTAGTACCGGGACAGGGCGTTACTCTGGGGCCAACGTCCTGACTTTC; CDR3 protein: CASSTGTGRYSGANVLTF
J gene: TRBJ1-1; V gene: TRBV29-1; clone size: -; D gene: -; CDR3 DNA: TGCAGCGTTGAAGAAGGGGAGGGACACACTGAAGCTTTCTTT; CDR3 protein: CSVEEGEGHTEAFF
J gene: TRBJ1-3; V gene: TRBV21-1; clone size: -; D gene: -; CDR3 DNA: TGTGCCAGCAGCAAAGAAACTACCTCTGGAAACACCATATATTTT; CDR3 protein: CASSKETTSGNTIYF